This T cell receptor (beta chain) emerged from a study of cytomegalovirus exposure and HLA in healthy donors. Study-wide points: A later analysis linked a missense DCLRE1C variant to TCR beta V- and J-gene trimming. Donors belonging to an Asian-associated ancestry cluster reportedly showed fewer N-insertions in productive TCRs than the approximately 680-donor mean, according to what a later analysis found.

60 Vbeta and 13 Jbeta primers were used in PCR. Libraries were prepared by immunoSEQ multiplex PCR; TCRdb keeps only in-frame clonotypes and omits some of them. The table shows about 160,000 clones, with about four fifths occurring only once. Germline assignment: CDR1 SGDLS and CDR2 YYNGEE. This CDR3 is built from 14 residues. The V and J ends lost 4 bases and 2 bases respectively, with 12 bases between them. Details on this clone: The antigen is not known.

The specimen sequenced was PBMCs. The rearrangement links TRBV9 to TRBJ1-1; possibly TRBD1 for D (6 bases). This clonotype was obtained from a woman in her forties or fifties in good health and CMV-seropositive. The CDR3 DNA is TGTGCCAGCAGCCCAAACAGGGAAAACACTGAAGCTTTCTTT. It codes for CASSPNRENTEAFF.